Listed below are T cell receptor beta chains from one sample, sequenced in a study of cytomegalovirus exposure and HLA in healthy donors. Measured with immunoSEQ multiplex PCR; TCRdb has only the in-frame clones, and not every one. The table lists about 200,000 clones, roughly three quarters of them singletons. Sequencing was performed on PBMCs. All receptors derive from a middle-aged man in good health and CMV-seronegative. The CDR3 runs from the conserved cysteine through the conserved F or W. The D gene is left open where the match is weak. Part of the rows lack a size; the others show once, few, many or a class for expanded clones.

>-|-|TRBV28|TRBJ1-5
CASSLWQDHQPQHF
TGTGCCAGCAGTTTGTGGCAGGATCATCAGCCCCAGCATTTT
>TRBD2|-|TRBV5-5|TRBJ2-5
CASRSLAGATQETQYF
TGTGCCAGCAGGAGTCTAGCGGGGGCGACCCAAGAGACCCAGTACTTC
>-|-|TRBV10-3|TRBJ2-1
CAISENYRVGAYNEQFF
TGTGCCATCAGTGAAAACTACAGGGTTGGGGCCTACAATGAGCAGTTCTTC
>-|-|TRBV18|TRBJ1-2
CASSSTGLKDGYTF
TGTGCCAGCTCATCTACAGGGTTGAAGGATGGCTACACCTTC
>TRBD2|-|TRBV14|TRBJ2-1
CASSQEEGLAGPSSYNEQFF
TGTGCCAGCAGCCAAGAGGAGGGACTAGCGGGCCCTAGCTCCTACAATGAGCAGTTCTTC
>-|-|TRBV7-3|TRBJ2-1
CASSLTSTGNNEQFF
TGTGCCAGCAGCTTAACTAGCACCGGTAACAATGAGCAGTTCTTC
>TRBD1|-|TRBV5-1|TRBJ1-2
CASSLPTGANYGYTF
TGCGCCAGCAGCTTACCGACAGGGGCCAACTATGGCTACACCTTC
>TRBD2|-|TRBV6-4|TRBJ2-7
CASNPGTSAYEQYF
TGTGCCAGCAATCCCGGGACTAGCGCCTACGAGCAGTACTTC
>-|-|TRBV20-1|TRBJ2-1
CSASAGLEKFF
TGCAGTGCTAGTGCTGGGCTTGAGAAGTTCTTC
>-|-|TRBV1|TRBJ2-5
CTSSHGLAGVETQYF
TGCACCAGCAGCCATGGACTAGCGGGAGTAGAGACCCAGTACTTC
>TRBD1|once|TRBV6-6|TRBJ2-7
CANSSGGTVLSYEQYF
TGTGCCAACAGCTCTGGTGGGACAGTTCTATCCTACGAGCAGTACTTC
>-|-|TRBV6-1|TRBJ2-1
CASTYGEQFF
TGTGCCAGCACCTACGGTGAGCAGTTCTTC
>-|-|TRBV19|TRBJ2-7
CASKAGQGAYEQYF
TGTGCCAGCAAAGCGGGCCAGGGAGCCTACGAGCAGTACTTC
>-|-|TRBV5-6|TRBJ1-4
CASSPLGGGNEKLFF
TGTGCCAGCAGCCCCCTTGGGGGCGGAAATGAAAAACTGTTTTTT
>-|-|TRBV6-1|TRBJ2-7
CASSEALGLYEQYF
TGTGCCAGCAGTGAAGCACTGGGGCTCTACGAGCAGTACTTC
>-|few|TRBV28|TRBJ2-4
CASTPTAELKNIQYF
TGTGCCAGCACCCCGACGGCGGAGCTCAAAAACATTCAGTACTTC
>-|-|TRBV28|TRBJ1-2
CASSSVDRASGYTF
TGTGCCAGCAGTTCAGTGGACAGAGCGAGTGGCTACACCTTC